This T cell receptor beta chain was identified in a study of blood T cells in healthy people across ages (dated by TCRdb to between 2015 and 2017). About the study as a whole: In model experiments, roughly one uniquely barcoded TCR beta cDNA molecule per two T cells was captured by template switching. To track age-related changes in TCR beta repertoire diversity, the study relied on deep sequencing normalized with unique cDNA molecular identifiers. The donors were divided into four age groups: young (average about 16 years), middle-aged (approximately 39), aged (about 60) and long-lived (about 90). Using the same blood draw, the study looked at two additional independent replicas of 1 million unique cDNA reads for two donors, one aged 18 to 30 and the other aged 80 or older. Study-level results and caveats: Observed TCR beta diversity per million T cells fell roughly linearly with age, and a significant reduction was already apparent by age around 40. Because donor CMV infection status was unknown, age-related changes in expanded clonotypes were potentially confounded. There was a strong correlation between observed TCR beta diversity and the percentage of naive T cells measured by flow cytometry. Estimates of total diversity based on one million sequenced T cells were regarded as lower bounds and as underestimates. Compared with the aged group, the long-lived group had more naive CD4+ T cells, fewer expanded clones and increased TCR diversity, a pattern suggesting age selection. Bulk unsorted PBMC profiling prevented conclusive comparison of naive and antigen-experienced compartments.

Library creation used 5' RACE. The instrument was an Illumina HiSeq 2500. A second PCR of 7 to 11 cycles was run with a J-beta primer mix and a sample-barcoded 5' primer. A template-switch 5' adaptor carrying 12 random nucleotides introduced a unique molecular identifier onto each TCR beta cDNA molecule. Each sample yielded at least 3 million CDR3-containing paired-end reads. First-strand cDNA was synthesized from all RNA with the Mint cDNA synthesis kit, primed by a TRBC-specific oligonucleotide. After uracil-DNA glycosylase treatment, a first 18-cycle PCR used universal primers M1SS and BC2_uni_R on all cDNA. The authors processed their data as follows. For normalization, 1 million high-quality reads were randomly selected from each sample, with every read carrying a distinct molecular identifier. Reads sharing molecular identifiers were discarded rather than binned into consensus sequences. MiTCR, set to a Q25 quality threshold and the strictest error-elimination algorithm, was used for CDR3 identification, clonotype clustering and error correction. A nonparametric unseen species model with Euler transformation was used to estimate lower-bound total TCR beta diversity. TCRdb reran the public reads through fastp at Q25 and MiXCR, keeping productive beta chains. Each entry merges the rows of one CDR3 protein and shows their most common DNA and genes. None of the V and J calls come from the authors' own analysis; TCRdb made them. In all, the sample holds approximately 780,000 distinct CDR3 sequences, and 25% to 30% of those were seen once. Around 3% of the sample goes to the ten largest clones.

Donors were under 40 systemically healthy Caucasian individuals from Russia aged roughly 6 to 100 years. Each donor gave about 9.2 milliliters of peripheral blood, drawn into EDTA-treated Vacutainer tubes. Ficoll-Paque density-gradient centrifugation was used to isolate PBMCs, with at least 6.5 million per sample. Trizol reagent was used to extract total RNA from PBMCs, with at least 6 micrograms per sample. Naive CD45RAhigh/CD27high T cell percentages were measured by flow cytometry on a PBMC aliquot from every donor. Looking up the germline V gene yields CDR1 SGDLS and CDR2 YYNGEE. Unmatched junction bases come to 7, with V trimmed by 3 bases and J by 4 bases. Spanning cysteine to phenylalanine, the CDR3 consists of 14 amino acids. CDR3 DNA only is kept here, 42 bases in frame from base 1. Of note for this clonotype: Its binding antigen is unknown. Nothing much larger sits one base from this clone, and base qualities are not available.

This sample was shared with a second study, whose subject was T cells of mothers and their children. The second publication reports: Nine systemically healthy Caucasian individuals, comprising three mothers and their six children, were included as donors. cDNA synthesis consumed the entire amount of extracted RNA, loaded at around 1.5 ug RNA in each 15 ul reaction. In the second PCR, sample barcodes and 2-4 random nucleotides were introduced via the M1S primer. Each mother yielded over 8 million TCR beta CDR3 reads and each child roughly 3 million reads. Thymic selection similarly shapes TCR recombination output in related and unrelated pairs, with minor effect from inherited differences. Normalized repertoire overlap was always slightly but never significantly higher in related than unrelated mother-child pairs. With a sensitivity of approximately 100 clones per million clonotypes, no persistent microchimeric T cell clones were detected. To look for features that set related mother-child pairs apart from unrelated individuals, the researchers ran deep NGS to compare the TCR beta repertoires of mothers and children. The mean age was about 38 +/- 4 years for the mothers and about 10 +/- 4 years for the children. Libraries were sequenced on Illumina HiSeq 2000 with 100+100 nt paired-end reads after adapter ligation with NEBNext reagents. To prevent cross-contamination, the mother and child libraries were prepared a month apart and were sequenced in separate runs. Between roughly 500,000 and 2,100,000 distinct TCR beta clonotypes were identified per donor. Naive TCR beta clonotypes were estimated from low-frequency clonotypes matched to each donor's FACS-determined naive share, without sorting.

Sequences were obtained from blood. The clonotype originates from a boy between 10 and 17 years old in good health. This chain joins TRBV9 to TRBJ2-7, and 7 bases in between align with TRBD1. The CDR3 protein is CASSAGTEVYEQYF. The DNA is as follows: TGTGCCAGCAGCGCCGGGACAGAAGTATACGAGCAGTACTTC. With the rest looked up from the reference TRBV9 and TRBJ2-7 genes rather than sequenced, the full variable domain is DSGVTQTPKHLITATGQRVTLRCSPRSGDLSVYWYQQSLDQGLQFLIQYYNGEERAKGNILERFSAQQFPDLHSELNLSSLELGDSALYFCASSAGTEVYEQYFGPGTRLTVT.